Below are 27 T cell receptor beta chains sequenced from a single sample in a study of T cells in Graves' hyperthyroidism and ophthalmopathy (dated by TCRdb to about 2019). Preparation of the library involved multiplex PCR. The sequencing machine was an Illumina HiSeq 2000. The TCR beta CDR3 regions were amplified from the RNA transcripts. A first-round RT-PCR of the TCR CDR3 used the HTBI primer set with the Qiagen OneStep RT-PCR kit. Using fastp at Q25 and MiXCR, TCRdb reprocessed the public reads and kept productive beta chains. Rows matching on CDR3 protein sequence are summarized as one entry with the most common DNA and genes. The sample table lists roughly 660,000 distinct CDR3 sequences, 17% of them with a count of one. The ten largest clonotypes hold roughly a sixth of the sample. Specimen: blood. The source of these receptors is a man in his fifties or sixties with Graves' hyperthyroidism.

This chain connects TRBV3-1 to TRBJ1-1, with TRBD1 as a possible D gene (6 bases). Germline CDR1 LGHDT, CDR2 YNNKEL (reference sequence). Trimming took 0 bases from V and 0 from J, leaving 14 bases between them. The CDR3 runs to 17 residues. The CDR3, as DNA: TGTGCCAGCAGCCAAGACGATGGGACAAATTTGAACACTGAAGCTTTCTTT. As protein: CASSQDDGTNLNTEAFF.

This clonotype came up many times. The V gene is TRBV12-3 or TRBV12-4, the J gene TRBJ2-7; 7 nucleotides match TRBD2. J was trimmed by 0 bases and V by 6 bases; bases with no gene match: 8. The CDR3 contains 15 residues. CDR3 sequence: CASRPSGPSSYEQYF. CDR3 DNA: TGTGCCAGCAGACCTAGCGGCCCCAGCTCCTACGAGCAGTACTTC.

The sample holds many counts of this clonotype. CDR3 in DNA: TGTGCCAGCAACCGACAGGCGAACACCGGGGAGCTGTTTTTT. Translating it yields CASNRQANTGELFF. The chain recombines TRBV2 with TRBJ2-2, with D perhaps TRBD1 (6 bases). This CDR3 region has 14 residues. V dropped 7 bases and J dropped 0 bases, with 9 bases sitting between them. The V gene's germline CDR1 is SNHLY and CDR2 FYNNEI.

This clonotype was observed many times. The V gene is TRBV27, the J gene TRBJ1-1; no firm D call. The CDR3 spans 14 residues. The germline V gene has CDR1 MNHEY and CDR2 SMNVEV (reference sequence). V lost 5 bases and J 1 base, leaving 11 bases between the germline ends. Here the CDR3 reads CASSVGQSNTEAFF. The CDR3 DNA is TGTGCCAGCAGTGTTGGGCAGTCGAACACTGAAGCTTTCTTT.

This clonotype was found a few times. The genes are TRBV6-1 and TRBJ1-4; 8 bases line up with TRBD1. J gave up 5 bases and V 6 bases, and 8 bases lay outside the gene matches. The CDR3 has 15 amino acids. Per the germline V gene, CDR1 is MNHNS and CDR2 is SASEGT. The CDR3 bases are TGTGCCAGCAGCCCGGATACAGGGGGGAATGAAAAACTGTTTTTT. Its translation: CASSPDTGGNEKLFF.

This clonotype was seen a few times. The rearrangement uses TRBV5-1 and TRBJ2-6; a possible D gene is TRBD1 (6 bases). The germline V gene encodes CDR1 SGHRS and CDR2 YFSETQ. This CDR3 is 15 amino acids long. V lost 5 bases to trimming and J lost 2 bases, with 11 bases between them. CDR3 region: CASRDSLAGANVLTF. The CDR3, as DNA: TGCGCCAGCAGGGACAGTTTGGCTGGGGCCAACGTCCTGACTTTC. The full variable domain, its missing parts supplied by reference TRBV5-1 and TRBJ2-6, is KAGVTQTPRYLIKTRGQQVTLSCSPISGHRSVSWYQQTPGQGLQFLFEYFSETQRNKGNFPGRFSGRQFSNSRSEMNVSTLELGDSALYLCASRDSLAGANVLTFGAGSRLTVL.

This clonotype was seen more than once but under ten times. The V and J genes are TRBV12-3 or TRBV12-4 and TRBJ2-3; 12 bases fit TRBD2. The CDR3 runs to 18 residues. J gave up 6 bases and V 1 base, and 11 bases lay outside the gene matches. In nucleotides, the CDR3 is TGTGCCAGCAGTTTAGGAAGACTAGCGGGAGAAAAGAGCGATACGCAGTATTTT. Residues: CASSLGRLAGEKSDTQYF.

The chain has TRBV28 and TRBJ2-1; 7 nucleotides match TRBD1. The CDR3 totals 19 residues. The trim removed 3 bases at V and 1 base at J, leaving 15 bases unmatched. Germline V gives CDR1 MDHEN, CDR2 SYDVKM. The CDR3 here is CASSFFDRAARGSYNEQFF. DNA for the CDR3: TGTGCCAGCAGTTTCTTTGACAGGGCGGCAAGGGGGTCCTACAATGAGCAGTTCTTC.

This rearrangement joins TRBV6-2 or TRBV6-3 to TRBJ2-1; no reliable D call. CDR3 length equals 14 residues. Germline V gene data show CDR1 as MNHEY and CDR2 as SVGEGT. V was shortened by 6 bases and J by 0 bases, with 9 bases between the two germline ends. CDR3 in DNA: TGTGCCAGCAGCCACGGTAGCTCCTACAATGAGCAGTTCTTC. Its protein is CASSHGSSYNEQFF.

This clonotype was counted ten times or more. CDR3 DNA sequence: TGTGCCAGTAGTAGACAGACAGGGAACACTGAAGCTTTCTTT. Its protein is CASSRQTGNTEAFF. The V gene is TRBV19, the J gene TRBJ1-1, with TRBD1 as a possible D gene (6 bases). V shed 4 bases and J shed 1 base, with 10 bases lying between them. The CDR3 has 14 amino acids. The germline gives CDR1 LNHDA, CDR2 SQIVND (reference sequence).

This clonotype was detected a few times. The chain has TRBV18 and TRBJ2-7; perhaps TRBD1 as D (6 bases). Germline values: CDR1 KGHSH, CDR2 LQKENI. Trimming took off 6 bases at V and 7 bases at J, with 22 bases between the two ends. The CDR3 extends over 15 amino acids. The CDR3 DNA sequence: TGTGCCAGCTCCCCATTCCGGGACACAACCCGGGAGCAGTACTTC. This translates into CASSPFRDTTREQYF.

The rearrangement links TRBV7-3 to TRBJ2-2, with D unresolved. Trimming removed 1 base from V and 6 bases from J, with 12 bases in between. The CDR3 sequence is 15 residues long. Germline CDR1 SGHTA, CDR2 FQGTGA. This chain's CDR3 is CASSLNRAAAGELFF. CDR3 in DNA: TGTGCCAGCAGCTTAAACCGGGCGGCCGCCGGGGAGCTGTTTTTT.

This clonotype was recorded many times. The chain carries TRBV30 and TRBJ1-1, with TRBD1 as a possible D gene (6 bases). The CDR3 totals 12 residues. The germline V gene encodes CDR1 GTSNPN and CDR2 SVGIG (reference sequence). V shed 5 bases and J shed 4 bases, with 11 bases lying between them. CDR3 sequence reads: CAWQGLSTEAFF. In nucleotides, the CDR3 is TGTGCCTGGCAGGGGTTAAGCACTGAAGCTTTCTTT.

This clonotype was found many times. J is TRBJ1-5 and V is TRBV28; a weak D match, TRBD1 (6 bases). Germline CDR1 and CDR2: MDHEN and SYDVKM. Trimming took off 5 bases at V and 2 bases at J, with 13 bases between the two ends. This CDR3 region has 15 residues. CDR3 in amino acids: CASSRRGAGNQPQHF. The CDR3 DNA sequence: TGTGCCAGCAGTCGGCGGGGGGCGGGCAATCAGCCCCAGCATTTT.

V and J are TRBV20-1 and TRBJ2-7; D could derive from TRBD1 or TRBD2 (6 bases each). Germline CDR1 and CDR2: DFQATT and SNEGSKA (reference sequence). This CDR3 has 15 residues. Trimming stripped 4 bases from V and 0 bases from J, with 16 bases between. Written as DNA, the CDR3 is TGCAGTGCTAAGGGGGTGACTAGGTCCTCCTACGAGCAGTACTTC. This gives the protein CSAKGVTRSSYEQYF.

At least ten counts were recorded for this clonotype. This rearrangement joins TRBV7-2 to TRBJ2-1; no clear D gene. CDR1 and CDR2 from the germline V gene are SGHTA and FQGNSA. The CDR3 is 18 residues long. Trimming stripped 5 bases from V and 1 base from J, with 21 bases between. The CDR3 reads CASSQRSLRRRSYNEQFF. Here the CDR3 DNA reads TGTGCCAGCAGCCAGAGGAGCCTCAGGCGTCGGTCCTACAATGAGCAGTTCTTC.

In DNA, the CDR3 is TGTGCCAGCAGTCCCCGGGGGTTAACAACCTACGAGCAGTACTTC. Translation: CASSPRGLTTYEQYF. The chain combines TRBV9 with TRBJ2-7; a possible D gene is TRBD2 (6 bases). CDR3 length equals 15 residues. Germline CDR1 SGDLS, CDR2 YYNGEE. The V end was cut by 5 bases, the J end by 2 bases, with 17 bases between.

This clonotype was counted only a few times. The genes are TRBV27 and TRBJ1-4, with D perhaps matching TRBD1 (5 bases). Trimming took 4 bases from V and 5 from J, leaving 14 bases between them. This CDR3 contains 15 residues. Germline V gene data show CDR1 as MNHEY and CDR2 as SMNVEV (reference sequence). The CDR3 DNA is TGTGCCAGCAGTTCCCGGACTGGGGCAAATGAAAAACTGTTTTTT. Translated, it gives CASSSRTGANEKLFF.

The J gene is TRBJ2-7, the V gene TRBV3-1; D is perhaps TRBD1 or TRBD2 (5 bases each). CDR3 length: 16 amino acids. The germline V gene encodes CDR1 LGHDT and CDR2 YNNKEL (reference sequence). Trimming stripped 0 bases from V and 5 bases from J, with 17 bases between. CDR3 sequence reads: CASSQETGPRRDEQYF. The CDR3 DNA reads TGTGCCAGCAGCCAAGAAACGGGACCCCGGCGGGACGAGCAGTACTTC.

This clonotype appeared many times. The rearrangement links TRBV28 to TRBJ1-1; 10 nucleotides match TRBD1. Looked up from germline, CDR1 is MDHEN and CDR2 is SYDVKM. The length of the CDR3 is 14 residues. V was pared by 7 bases and J by 3 bases, with 5 bases of the junction left unmatched. The CDR3 loop reads CASTPGQGHTEAFF. In DNA, the CDR3 is TGTGCCAGCACCCCGGGACAGGGGCACACTGAAGCTTTCTTT.

The sample holds many counts of this clonotype. One junction end does not reproduce the germline sequence, and a read error may be involved. The chain recombines TRBV5-1 with TRBJ1-2; TRBD1 aligns across 8 bases. The germline gives CDR1 SGHRS, CDR2 YFSETQ. This CDR3 contains 14 residues. The chain's CDR3 is CASSLAGGQEALAF. DNA for the CDR3: TGCGCCAGCAGCTTGGCCGGGGGACAGGAAGCTCTTGCCTTC.

Remarks on this clonotype: One end of the junction fails to match germline, which may point to a read error. The chain combines TRBV9 with TRBJ2-3, with D hard to call. This CDR3 is 13 amino acids long. Germline CDR1 reads SGDLS; CDR2 reads YYNGEE. Here the CDR3 reads CANSTRSSDTQYF. The CDR3, as DNA: TGTGCCAACAGCACGCGGAGTTCAGATACGCAGTATTTT. The complete variable domain, with remaining parts taken from reference TRBV9 and TRBJ2-3, reads DSGVTQTPKHLITATGQRVTLRCSPRSGDLSVYWYQQSLDQGLQFLIQYYNGEERAKGNILERFSAQQFPDLHSELNLSSLELGDSALYFCANSTRSSDTQYFGPGTRLTVL.

V is TRBV28 and J is TRBJ1-4; D unresolved. Trimming took 4 bases from V and 3 from J, leaving 12 bases between them. The CDR3 has 15 amino acids. The germline gives CDR1 MDHEN, CDR2 SYDVKM. CDR3 amino acids: CASSSAPRANEKLFF. The CDR3 coding sequence is TGTGCCAGCAGTTCAGCCCCGAGAGCTAATGAAAAACTGTTTTTT.

The chain combines TRBV11-2 with TRBJ2-5; the D gene is possibly TRBD2 (5 bases). CDR1 and CDR2 (germline): SGHAT, FQNNGV. Trimming pared 4 bases from V and 2 bases from J, leaving 11 bases between. This CDR3 spans 14 amino acids. The chain's CDR3 is CASSSTRVQETQYF. The CDR3 nucleotides read TGTGCCAGCAGCTCAACTAGGGTTCAAGAGACCCAGTACTTC.

Note on this clonotype: Germline and junction disagree at one end, which may indicate a read error. The chain employs TRBV2 and TRBJ2-1, with D possibly TRBD2 on 5 matching bases. The CDR3 has 12 residues. Germline V lookup: CDR1 SNHLY, CDR2 FYNNEI. CDR3 DNA sequence: TGTGCCAGCAGGTCCTCATGGGGAGAGCAGTCCTTC. Its protein product is CASRSSWGEQSF.

Many counts were recorded for this clonotype. The V and J genes are TRBV27 and TRBJ2-5; maybe TRBD1 (5 bases). CDR3 length: 15 residues. The germline V and J ends were trimmed by 5 bases and 5 bases, with 18 bases remaining between them. From germline, CDR1 is MNHEY and CDR2 SMNVEV (reference sequence). The chain's CDR3 is CASSLFPGAMETQYF. CDR3 sequence (DNA): TGTGCCAGCAGTCTCTTTCCTGGGGCTATGGAGACCCAGTACTTC.

This clonotype has only a few counts. The chain uses TRBV30 and TRBJ2-1; 8 bases match TRBD1. The CDR3 is made up of 16 amino acids. Unmatched junction bases numbered 7, after V lost 0 bases and J lost 3 bases. Germline CDR1 GTSNPN, CDR2 SVGIG (reference sequence). The CDR3 DNA sequence: TGTGCCTGGAGTGTACCCGGGACAGGATACTACAATGAGCAGTTCTTC. Encoded protein: CAWSVPGTGYYNEQFF.